This TCR beta chain was profiled in a study of CD8+ T cells in alopecia areata. Reverse transcription of extracted RNA yielded cDNA, which provided the sequencing template. Clones were sequenced by immunoSEQ multiplex PCR, and TCRdb holds only the in-frame ones, with some missing. The sample records about 76,000 clones, approximately 70% being singletons. This CDR3 contains 14 residues. CDR1 and CDR2 from the germline V gene are LGHNA and YSLEER. With 1 base removed from V and 2 bases from J, the gap between germline ends came to 7 bases. Treatment described: oral pan-JAK inhibitor, 5-10 mg twice daily.

The sequenced sample was CD8+ T cells sorted from blood, obtained at week 24, from a patient treated with tofacitinib. The chain joins TRBV4-3 to TRBJ2-3; D remains unclear. The TCR was taken from a human donor with alopecia areata. The CDR3 DNA reads TGCGCCAGCAGCCAAGCCAGGAACACAGATACGCAGTATTTT. Protein product: CASSQARNTDTQYF.